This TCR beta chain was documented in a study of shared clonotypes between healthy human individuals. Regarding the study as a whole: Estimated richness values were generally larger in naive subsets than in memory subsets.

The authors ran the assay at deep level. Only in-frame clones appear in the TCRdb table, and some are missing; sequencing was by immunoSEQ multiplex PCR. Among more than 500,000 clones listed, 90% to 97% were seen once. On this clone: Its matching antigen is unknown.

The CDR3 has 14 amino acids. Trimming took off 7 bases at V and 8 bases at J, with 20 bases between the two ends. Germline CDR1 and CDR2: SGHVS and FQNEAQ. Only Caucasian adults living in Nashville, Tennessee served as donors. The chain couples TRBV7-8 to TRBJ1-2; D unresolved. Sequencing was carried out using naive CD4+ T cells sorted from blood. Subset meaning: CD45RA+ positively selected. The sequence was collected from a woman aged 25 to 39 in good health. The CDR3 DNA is TGTGCCAGCAACGCCGCGCGGTCCCTCGGCGGCTACACCTTC. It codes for CASNAARSLGGYTF.